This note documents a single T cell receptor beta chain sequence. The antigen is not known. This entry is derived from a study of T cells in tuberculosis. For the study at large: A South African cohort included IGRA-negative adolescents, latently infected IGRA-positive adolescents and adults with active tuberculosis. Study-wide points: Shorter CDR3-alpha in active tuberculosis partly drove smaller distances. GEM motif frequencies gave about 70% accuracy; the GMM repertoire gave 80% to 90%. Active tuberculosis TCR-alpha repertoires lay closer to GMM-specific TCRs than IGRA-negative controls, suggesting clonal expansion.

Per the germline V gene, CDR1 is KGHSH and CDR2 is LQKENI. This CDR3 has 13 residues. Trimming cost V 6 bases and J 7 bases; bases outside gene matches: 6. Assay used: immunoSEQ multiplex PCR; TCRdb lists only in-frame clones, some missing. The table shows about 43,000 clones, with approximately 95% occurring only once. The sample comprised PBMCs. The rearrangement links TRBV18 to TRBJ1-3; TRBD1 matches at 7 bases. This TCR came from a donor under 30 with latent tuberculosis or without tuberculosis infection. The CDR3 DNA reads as TGTGCCAGCTCGACAGGGAATTTGAACACCATATATTTT. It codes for CASSTGNLNTIYF.